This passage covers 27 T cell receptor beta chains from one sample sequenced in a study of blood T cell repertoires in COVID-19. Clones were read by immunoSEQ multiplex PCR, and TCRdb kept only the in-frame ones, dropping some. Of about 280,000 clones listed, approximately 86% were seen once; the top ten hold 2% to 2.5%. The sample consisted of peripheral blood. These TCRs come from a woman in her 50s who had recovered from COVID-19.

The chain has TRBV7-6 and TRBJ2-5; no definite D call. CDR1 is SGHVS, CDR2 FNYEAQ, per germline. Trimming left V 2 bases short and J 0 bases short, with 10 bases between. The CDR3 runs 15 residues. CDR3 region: CASSLSQQDQETQYF. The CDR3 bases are TGTGCCAGCAGCTTAAGTCAGCAGGACCAAGAGACCCAGTACTTC.

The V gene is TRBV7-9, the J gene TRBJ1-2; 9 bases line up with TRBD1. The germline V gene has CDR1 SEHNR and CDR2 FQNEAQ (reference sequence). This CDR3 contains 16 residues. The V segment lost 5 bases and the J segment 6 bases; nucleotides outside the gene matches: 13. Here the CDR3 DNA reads TGTGCCAGCAGCCTGGGACAGGGAGGTACGAGTCATGGCTACACCTTC. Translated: CASSLGQGGTSHGYTF.

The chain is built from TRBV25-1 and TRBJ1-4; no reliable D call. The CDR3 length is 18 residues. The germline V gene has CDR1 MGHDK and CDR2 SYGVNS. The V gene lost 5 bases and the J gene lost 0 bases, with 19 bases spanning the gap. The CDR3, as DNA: TGTGCCAGCAGTCCTCTTGAGGCAAACTTCGCAACTAATGAAAAACTGTTTTTT. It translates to CASSPLEANFATNEKLFF.

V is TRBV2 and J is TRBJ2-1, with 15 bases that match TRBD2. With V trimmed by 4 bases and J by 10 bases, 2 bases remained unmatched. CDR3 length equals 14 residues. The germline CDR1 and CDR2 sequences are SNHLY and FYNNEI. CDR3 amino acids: CASSVGTSGGEQFF. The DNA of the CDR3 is TGTGCCAGCAGTGTGGGGACTAGCGGGGGGGAGCAGTTCTTC.

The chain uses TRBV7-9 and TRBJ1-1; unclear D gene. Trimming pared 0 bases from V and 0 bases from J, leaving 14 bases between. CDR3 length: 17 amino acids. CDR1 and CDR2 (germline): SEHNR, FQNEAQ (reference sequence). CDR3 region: CASSLAPQTAMNTEAFF. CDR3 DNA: TGTGCCAGCAGCTTAGCCCCCCAGACTGCAATGAACACTGAAGCTTTCTTT.

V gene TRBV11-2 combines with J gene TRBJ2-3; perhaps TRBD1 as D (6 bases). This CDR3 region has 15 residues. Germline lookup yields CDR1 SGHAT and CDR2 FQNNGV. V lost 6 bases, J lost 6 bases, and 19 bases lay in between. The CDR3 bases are TGTGCCAGCAGTAACGGGGTCAGGGGTACGGATACGCAGTATTTT. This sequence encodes CASSNGVRGTDTQYF.

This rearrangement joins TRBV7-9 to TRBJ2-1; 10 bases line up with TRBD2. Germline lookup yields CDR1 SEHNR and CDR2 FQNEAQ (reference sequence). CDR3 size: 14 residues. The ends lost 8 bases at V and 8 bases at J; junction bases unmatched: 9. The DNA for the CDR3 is TGTGCCAGCCCCCGGGCTAGCGGGAGTGATGAGCAGTTCTTC. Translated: CASPRASGSDEQFF.

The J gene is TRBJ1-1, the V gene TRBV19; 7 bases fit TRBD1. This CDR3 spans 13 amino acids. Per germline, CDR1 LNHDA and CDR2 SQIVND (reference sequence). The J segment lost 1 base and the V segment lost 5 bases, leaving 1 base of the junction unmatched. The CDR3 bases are TGTGCCAGTAGTGGACAGGAGAACACTGAAGCTTTCTTT. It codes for CASSGQENTEAFF.

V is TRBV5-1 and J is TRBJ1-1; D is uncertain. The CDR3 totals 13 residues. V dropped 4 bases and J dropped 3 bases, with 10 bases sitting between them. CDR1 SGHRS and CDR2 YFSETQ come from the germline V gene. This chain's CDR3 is CASSPLRYTEAFF. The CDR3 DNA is TGCGCCAGCAGCCCGTTGAGATACACTGAAGCTTTCTTT.

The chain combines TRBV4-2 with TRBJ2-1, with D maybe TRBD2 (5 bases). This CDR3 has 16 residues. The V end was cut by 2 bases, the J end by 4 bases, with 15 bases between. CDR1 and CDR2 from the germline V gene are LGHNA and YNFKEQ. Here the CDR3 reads CASSQSPAGGYNEQFF. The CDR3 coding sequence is TGTGCCAGCAGCCAATCGCCTGCGGGCGGTTACAATGAGCAGTTCTTC.

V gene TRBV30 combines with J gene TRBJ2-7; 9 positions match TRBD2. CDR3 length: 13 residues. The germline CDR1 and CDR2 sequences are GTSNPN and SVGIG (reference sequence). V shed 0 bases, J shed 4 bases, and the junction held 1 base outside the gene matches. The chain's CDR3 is CAWSVLAGYEQYF. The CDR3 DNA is TGTGCCTGGAGTGTACTAGCGGGTTACGAGCAGTACTTC.

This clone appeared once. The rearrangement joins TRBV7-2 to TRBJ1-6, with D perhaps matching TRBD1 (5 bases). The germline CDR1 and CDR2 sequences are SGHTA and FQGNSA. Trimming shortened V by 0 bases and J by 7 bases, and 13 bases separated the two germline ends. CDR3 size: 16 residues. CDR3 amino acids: CASSLARQGGNSPLHF. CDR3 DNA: TGTGCCAGCAGCTTAGCGCGGCAGGGAGGAAATTCACCCCTCCACTTT.

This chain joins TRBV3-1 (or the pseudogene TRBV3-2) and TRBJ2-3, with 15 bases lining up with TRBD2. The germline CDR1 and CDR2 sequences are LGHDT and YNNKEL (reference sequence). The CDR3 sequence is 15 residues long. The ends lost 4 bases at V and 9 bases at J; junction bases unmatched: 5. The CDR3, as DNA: TGTGCCAGCAGCCCCACCGGACTAGCGGGAGGGACGCAGTATTTT. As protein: CASSPTGLAGGTQYF.

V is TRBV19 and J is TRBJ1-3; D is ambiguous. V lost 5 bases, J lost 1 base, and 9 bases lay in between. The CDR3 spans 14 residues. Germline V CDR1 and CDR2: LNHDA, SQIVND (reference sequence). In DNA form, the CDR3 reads TGTGCCAGTAGTTCCGGAGGATCTGGAAACACCATATATTTT. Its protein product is CASSSGGSGNTIYF.

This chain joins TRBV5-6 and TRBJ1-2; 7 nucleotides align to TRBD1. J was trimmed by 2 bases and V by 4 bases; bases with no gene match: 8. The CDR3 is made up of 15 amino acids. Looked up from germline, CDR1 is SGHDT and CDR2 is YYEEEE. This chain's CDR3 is CASSPGTARNYGYTF. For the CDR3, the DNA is TGTGCCAGCAGCCCGGGGACAGCCCGCAACTATGGCTACACCTTC.

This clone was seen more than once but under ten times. The CDR3 sequence is CASSYPPREQYF. The CDR3 DNA sequence: TGTGCCAGCAGTTACCCTCCCCGGGAGCAGTACTTC. The chain carries TRBV6-2 or TRBV6-3 and TRBJ2-7; D is ambiguous. CDR3 length: 12 amino acids. Germline loops: CDR1 MNHEY, CDR2 SVGEGT. V gave up 2 bases and J gave up 7 bases, with 9 bases separating them.

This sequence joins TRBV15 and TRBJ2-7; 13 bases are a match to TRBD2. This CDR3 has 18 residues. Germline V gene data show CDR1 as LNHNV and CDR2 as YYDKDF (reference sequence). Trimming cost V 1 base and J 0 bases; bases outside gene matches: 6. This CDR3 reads CATSRALGLAGSSYEQYF. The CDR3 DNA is TGTGCCACCAGCAGAGCCCTGGGACTAGCGGGGAGCTCCTACGAGCAGTACTTC.

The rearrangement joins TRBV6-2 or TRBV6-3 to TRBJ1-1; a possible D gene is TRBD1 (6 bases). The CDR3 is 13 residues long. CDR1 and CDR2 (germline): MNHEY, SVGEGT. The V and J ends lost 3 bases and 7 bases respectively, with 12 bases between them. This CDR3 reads CASSYGTGLEAFF. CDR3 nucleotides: TGTGCCAGCAGTTATGGTACAGGGCTTGAAGCTTTCTTT.

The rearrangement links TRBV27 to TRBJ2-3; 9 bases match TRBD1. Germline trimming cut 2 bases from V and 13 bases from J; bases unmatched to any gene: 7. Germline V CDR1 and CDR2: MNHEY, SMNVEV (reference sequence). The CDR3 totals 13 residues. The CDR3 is CASSLDRDRVKYF. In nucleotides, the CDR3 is TGTGCCAGCAGTTTAGACCGGGACAGGGTTAAGTATTTT.

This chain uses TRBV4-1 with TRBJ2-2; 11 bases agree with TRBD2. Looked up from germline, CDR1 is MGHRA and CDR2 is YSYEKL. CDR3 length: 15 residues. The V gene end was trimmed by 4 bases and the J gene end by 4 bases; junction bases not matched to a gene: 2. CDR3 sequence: CASSPTSGITGELFF. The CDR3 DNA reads TGCGCCAGCAGCCCGACTAGCGGGATCACCGGGGAGCTGTTTTTT.

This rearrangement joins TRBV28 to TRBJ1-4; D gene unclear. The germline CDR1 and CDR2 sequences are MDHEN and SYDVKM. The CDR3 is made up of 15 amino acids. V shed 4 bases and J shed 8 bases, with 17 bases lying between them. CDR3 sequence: CASSYTPMEEEKLFF. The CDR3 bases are TGTGCCAGCAGTTACACCCCGATGGAGGAGGAAAAACTGTTTTTT.

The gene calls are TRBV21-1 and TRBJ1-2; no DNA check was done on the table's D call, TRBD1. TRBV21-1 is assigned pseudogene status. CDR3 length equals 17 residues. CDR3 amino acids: CASSKEGEDRAIHGYTF. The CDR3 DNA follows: TGTGCCAGCAGCAAAGAGGGCGAGGACAGGGCTATCCATGGCTACACCTTC.

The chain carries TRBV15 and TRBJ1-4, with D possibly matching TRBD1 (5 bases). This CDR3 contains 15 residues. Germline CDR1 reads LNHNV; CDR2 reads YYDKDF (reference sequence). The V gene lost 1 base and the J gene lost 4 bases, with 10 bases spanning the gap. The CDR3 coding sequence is TGTGCCACCAGCAGAGGGCAGGGCTTTAATGAAAAACTGTTTTTT. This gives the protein CATSRGQGFNEKLFF.

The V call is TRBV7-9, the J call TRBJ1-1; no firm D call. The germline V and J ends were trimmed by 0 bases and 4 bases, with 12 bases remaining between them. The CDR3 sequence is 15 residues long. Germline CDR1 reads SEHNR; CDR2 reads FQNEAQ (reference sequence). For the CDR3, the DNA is TGTGCCAGCAGCTTAGCTACCCCCCGGGGCACTGAAGCTTTCTTT. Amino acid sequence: CASSLATPRGTEAFF.

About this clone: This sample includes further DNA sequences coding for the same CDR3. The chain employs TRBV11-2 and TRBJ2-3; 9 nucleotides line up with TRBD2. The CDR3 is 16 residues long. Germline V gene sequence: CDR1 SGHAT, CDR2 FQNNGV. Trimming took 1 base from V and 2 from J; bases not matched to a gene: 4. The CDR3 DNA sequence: TGTGCCAGCAGCTTAGGTGCGGGAGGGCCCACAGATACGCAGTATTTT. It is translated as CASSLGAGGPTDTQYF.

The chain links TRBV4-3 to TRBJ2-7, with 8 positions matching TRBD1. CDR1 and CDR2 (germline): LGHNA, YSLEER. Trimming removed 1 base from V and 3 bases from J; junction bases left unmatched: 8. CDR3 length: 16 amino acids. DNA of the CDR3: TGCGCCAGCAGCCAAGTAACCGGGACAGGTAGCTACGAGCAGTACTTC. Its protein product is CASSQVTGTGSYEQYF.

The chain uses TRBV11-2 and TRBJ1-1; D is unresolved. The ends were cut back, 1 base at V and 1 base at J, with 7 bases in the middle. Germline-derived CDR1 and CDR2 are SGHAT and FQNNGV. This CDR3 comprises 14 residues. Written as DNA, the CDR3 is TGTGCCAGCAGCTTAGTGGGCAGGAACACTGAAGCTTTCTTT. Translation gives CASSLVGRNTEAFF.